The entry below describes one T cell receptor beta chain. Its target is unknown. The PCR made use of 60 Vbeta and 13 Jbeta primers. Generated by immunoSEQ multiplex PCR, the TCRdb table keeps only in-frame clones and is missing some. The sample lists 100,000 to 150,000 clones, approximately 81% occurring once. Trimming removed 5 bases from V and 0 bases from J, with 13 bases in between. The V gene's germline CDR1 is SGHVS and CDR2 FNYEAQ. CDR3 size: 15 residues. This sample was included in a study of cytomegalovirus exposure and HLA in healthy donors. Study observations and caveats: As a later analysis showed, a missense DCLRE1C variant was linked to trimming of TCR beta V- and J-genes. In an earlier analysis, about 90% or about 30%: the productive usage of most TCR beta V segments. Exclusion applied to some V segments, including TRBV6-2 and TRBV6-3, as they were indistinguishable. There were several of the most significant clusters that appeared linked to common viral pathogens in a later analysis.

Sequencing used PBMCs. This TCR derives from a man aged 18 to 35 in good health and CMV-seronegative. The V gene is TRBV7-6, the J gene TRBJ2-5; weak D call: TRBD1 (6 bases). CDR3: CASSPLYRDQETQYF. Written as DNA, the CDR3 is TGTGCCAGCAGCCCACTTTACAGGGACCAAGAGACCCAGTACTTC.